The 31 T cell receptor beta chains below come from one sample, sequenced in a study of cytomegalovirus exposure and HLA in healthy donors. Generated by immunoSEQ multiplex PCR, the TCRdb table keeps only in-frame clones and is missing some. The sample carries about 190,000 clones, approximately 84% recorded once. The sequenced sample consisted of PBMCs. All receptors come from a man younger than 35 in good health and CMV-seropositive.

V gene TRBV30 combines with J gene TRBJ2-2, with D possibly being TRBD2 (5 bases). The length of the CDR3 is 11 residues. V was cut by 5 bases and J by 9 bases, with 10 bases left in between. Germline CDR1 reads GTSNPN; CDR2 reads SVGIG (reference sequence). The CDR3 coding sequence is TGTGCCTGGGTGGGGAGCCGGGAGCTGTTTTTT. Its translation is CAWVGSRELFF.

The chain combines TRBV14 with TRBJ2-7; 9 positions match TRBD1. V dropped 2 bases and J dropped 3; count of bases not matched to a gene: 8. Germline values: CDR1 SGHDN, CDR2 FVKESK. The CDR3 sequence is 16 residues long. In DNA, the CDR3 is TGTGCCAGCAGCCAATTCGGGACAGGGATTAACTACGAGCAGTACTTC. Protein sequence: CASSQFGTGINYEQYF.

The CDR3 region is CASRSYGYQETQYF. In nucleotides, the CDR3 is TGTGCCAGCAGATCATACGGGTACCAAGAGACCCAGTACTTC. The J gene is TRBJ2-5, the V gene TRBV6-5; D unresolved. CDR3 length: 14 residues. V was shortened by 6 bases and J by 0 bases, with 11 bases between the two germline ends. The germline V gene encodes CDR1 MNHEY and CDR2 SVGAGI.

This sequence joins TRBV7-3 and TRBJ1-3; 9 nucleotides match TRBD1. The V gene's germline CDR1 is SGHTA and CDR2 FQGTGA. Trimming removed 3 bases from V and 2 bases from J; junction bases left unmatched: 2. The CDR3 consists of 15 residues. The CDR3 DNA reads TGTGCCAGCAGCTTCGGGACAGGGACTGGAAACACCATATATTTT. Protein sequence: CASSFGTGTGNTIYF.

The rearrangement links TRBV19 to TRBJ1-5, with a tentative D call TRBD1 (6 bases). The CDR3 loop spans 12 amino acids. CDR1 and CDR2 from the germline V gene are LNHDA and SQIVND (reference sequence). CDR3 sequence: CALGGVGQPQHF. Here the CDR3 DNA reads TGTGCTCTAGGGGGGGTCGGGCAGCCCCAGCATTTT.

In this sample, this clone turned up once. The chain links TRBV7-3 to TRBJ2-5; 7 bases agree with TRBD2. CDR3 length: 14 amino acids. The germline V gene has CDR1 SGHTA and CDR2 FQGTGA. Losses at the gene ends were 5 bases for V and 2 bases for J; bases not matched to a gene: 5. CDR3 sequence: CASSPTSVQETQYF. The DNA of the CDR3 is TGTGCCAGCAGCCCAACTAGCGTACAAGAGACCCAGTACTTC.

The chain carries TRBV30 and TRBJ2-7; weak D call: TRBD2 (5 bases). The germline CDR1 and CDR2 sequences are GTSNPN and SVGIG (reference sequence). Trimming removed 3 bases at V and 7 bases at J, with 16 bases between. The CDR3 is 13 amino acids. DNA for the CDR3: TGTGCCTGGAGCAGGACCGGGGTAGGAGAGCAGTACTTC. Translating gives CAWSRTGVGEQYF.

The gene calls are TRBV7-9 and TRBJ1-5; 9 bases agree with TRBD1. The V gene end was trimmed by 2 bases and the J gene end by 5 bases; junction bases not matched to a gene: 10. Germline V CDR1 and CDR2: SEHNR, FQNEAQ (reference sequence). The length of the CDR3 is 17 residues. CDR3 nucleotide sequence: TGTGCCAGCAGCTTAACAGGGGACAGGGTGCACTATCAGCCCCAGCATTTT. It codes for CASSLTGDRVHYQPQHF.

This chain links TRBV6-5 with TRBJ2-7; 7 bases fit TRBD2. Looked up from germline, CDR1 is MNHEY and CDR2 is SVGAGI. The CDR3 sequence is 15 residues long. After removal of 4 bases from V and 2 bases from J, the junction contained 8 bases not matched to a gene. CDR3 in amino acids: CASSFGGTVTYEQYF. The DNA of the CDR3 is TGTGCCAGCAGTTTCGGGGGGACTGTGACCTACGAGCAGTACTTC.

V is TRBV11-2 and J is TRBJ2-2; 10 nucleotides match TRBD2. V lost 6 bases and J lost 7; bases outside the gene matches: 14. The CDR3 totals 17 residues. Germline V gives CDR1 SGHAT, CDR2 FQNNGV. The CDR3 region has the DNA TGTGCCAGCAGGGGTGCGAGCGGGAGGGCCGAAGGCGGGGAGCTGTTTTTT. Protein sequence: CASRGASGRAEGGELFF.

CDR3 coding DNA: TGTGCCAGCAGTTTAACAAATATCTACGAGCAGTACTTC. Its protein product is CASSLTNIYEQYF. The rearrangement links TRBV27 to TRBJ2-7; no firm D call. The V and J ends lost 2 bases and 3 bases respectively, with 8 bases between them. Looked up from germline, CDR1 is MNHEY and CDR2 is SMNVEV (reference sequence). This CDR3 contains 13 residues.

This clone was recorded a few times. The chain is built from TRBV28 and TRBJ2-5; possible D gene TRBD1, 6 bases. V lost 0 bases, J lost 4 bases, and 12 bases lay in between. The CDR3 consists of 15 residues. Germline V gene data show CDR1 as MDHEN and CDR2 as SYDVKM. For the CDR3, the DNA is TGTGCCAGCAGTTTATGGGCAGGGGATGGAGAGACCCAGTACTTC. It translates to CASSLWAGDGETQYF.

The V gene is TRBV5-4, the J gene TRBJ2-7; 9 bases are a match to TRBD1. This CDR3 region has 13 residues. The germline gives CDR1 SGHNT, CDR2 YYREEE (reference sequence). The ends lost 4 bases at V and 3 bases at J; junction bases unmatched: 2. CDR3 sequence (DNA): TGTGCCAGCAGCGGGGGACAGGGCTACGAGCAGTACTTC. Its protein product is CASSGGQGYEQYF.

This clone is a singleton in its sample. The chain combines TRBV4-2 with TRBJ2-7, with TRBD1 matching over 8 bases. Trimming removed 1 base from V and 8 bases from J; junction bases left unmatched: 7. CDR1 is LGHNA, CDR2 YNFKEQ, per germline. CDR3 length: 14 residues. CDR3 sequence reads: CASSQGDRGGKQYF. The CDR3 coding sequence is TGTGCCAGCAGCCAAGGAGACAGGGGAGGAAAGCAGTACTTC.

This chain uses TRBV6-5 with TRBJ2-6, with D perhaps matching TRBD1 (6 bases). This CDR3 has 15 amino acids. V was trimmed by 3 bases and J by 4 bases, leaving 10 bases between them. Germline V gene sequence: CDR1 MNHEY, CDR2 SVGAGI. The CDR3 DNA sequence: TGTGCCAGCAGTTATGGGGGCTCCGGGGCCAACGTCCTGACTTTC. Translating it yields CASSYGGSGANVLTF.

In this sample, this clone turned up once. The CDR3: CAISEQAGTKMTQYF. Here the CDR3 DNA reads TGTGCCATCAGTGAGCAAGCGGGGACCAAGATGACCCAGTACTTC. This sequence joins TRBV10-3 and TRBJ2-5; 7 bases match TRBD2. Germline-derived CDR1 and CDR2 are ENHRY and SYGVKD. V shed 2 bases, J shed 7 bases, and the junction held 10 bases outside the gene matches. The CDR3 runs to 15 residues.

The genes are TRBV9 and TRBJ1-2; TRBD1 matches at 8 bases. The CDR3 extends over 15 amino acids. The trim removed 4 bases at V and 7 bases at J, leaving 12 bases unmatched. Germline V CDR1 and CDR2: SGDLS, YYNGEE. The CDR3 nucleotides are TGTGCCAGCAGCCTAACCGACAGGGGTAGCTCTGGCTACACCTTC. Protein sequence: CASSLTDRGSSGYTF.

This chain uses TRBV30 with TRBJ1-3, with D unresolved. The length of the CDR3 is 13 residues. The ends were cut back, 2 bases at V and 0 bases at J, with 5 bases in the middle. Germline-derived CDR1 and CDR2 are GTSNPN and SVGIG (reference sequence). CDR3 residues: CAWSSGSGNTIYF. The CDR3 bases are TGTGCCTGGAGTTCGGGCTCTGGAAACACCATATATTTT.

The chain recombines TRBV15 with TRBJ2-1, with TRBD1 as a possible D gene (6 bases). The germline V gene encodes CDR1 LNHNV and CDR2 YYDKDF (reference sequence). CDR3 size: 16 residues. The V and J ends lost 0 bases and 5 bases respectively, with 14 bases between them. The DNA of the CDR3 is TGTGCCACCAGCAGAGACCAGACTACAGGGAACAATGAGCAGTTCTTC. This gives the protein CATSRDQTTGNNEQFF. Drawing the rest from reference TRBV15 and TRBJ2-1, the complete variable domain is DAMVIQNPRYQVTQFGKPVTLSCSQTLNHNVMYWYQQKSSQAPKLLFHYYDKDFNNEADTPDNFQSRRPNTSFCFLDIRSPGLGDTAMYLCATSRDQTTGNNEQFFGPGTRLTVL.

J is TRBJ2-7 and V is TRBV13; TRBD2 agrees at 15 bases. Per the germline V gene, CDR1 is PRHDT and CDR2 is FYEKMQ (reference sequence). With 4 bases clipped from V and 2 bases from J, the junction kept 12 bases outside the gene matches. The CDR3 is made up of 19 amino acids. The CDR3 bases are TGTGCCAGCAGCTCCCGGACTAGCGGGAGGGGCGTAAGGCCCTACGAGCAGTACTTC. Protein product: CASSSRTSGRGVRPYEQYF.

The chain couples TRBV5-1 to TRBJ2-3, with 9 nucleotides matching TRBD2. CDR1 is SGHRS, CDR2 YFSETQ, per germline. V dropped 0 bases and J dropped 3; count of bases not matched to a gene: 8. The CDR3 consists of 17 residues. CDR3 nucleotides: TGCGCCAGCAGCTTGGAAGTTAGCGGGAGAGGGACAGATACGCAGTATTTT. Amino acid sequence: CASSLEVSGRGTDTQYF.

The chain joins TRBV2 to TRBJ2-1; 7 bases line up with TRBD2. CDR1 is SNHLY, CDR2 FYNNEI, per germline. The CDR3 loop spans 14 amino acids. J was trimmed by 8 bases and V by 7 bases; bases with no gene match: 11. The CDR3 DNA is TGTGCCAGCACTCGGACACCCCGGGGGGATGAGCAGTTCTTC. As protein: CASTRTPRGDEQFF.

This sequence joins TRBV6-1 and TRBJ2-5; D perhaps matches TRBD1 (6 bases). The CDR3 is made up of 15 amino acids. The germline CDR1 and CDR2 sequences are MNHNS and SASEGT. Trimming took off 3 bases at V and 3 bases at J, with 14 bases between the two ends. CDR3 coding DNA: TGTGCCAGCAGTGAGACGGACAGACTGGAAGAGACCCAGTACTTC. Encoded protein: CASSETDRLEETQYF.

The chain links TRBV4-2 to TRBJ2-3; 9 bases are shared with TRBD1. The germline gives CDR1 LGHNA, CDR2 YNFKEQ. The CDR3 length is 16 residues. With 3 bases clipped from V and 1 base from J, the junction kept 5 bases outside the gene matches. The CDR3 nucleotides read TGTGCCAGCAGCCAGGACAGGGGAGCCGGCACAGATACGCAGTATTTT. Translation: CASSQDRGAGTDTQYF.

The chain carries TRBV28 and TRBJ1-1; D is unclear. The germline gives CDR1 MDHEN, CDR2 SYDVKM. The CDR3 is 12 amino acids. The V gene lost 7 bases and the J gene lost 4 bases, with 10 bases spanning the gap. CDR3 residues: CASKLGSTEAFF. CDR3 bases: TGTGCCAGCAAGCTCGGGAGCACTGAAGCTTTCTTT.

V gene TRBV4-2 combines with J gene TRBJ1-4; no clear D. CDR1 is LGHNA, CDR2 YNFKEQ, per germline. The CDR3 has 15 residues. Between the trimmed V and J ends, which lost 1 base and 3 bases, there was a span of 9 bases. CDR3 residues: CASSQVLLSNEKLFF. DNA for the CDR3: TGTGCCAGCAGCCAAGTCTTACTCTCTAATGAAAAACTGTTTTTT.

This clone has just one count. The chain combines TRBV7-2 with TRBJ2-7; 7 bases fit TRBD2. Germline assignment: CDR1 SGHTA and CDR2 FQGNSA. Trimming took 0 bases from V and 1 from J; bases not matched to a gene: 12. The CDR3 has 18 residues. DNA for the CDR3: TGTGCCAGCAGCTTAGCGAGCTTGGGTAGCGGGCCTTCCTACGAGCAGTACTTC. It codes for CASSLASLGSGPSYEQYF. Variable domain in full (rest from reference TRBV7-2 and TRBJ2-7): GAGVSQSPSNKVTEKGKDVELRCDPISGHTALYWYRQSLGQGLEFLIYFQGNSAPDKSGLPSDRFSAERTGGSVSTLTIQRTQQEDSAVYLCASSLASLGSGPSYEQYFGPGTRLTVT.

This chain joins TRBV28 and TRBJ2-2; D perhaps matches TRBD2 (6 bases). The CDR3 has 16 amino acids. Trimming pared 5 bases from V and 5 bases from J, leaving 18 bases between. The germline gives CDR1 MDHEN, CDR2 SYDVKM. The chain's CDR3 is CASSEASEEGTGELFF. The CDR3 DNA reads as TGTGCCAGCAGTGAAGCGTCCGAGGAGGGAACCGGGGAGCTGTTTTTT.

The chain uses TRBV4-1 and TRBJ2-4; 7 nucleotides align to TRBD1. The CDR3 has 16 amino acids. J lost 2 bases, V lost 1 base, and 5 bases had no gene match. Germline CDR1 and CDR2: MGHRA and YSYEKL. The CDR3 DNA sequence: TGCGCCAGCAGCCAAGTGGGACAGTTTCCCAAAAACATTCAGTACTTC. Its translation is CASSQVGQFPKNIQYF.

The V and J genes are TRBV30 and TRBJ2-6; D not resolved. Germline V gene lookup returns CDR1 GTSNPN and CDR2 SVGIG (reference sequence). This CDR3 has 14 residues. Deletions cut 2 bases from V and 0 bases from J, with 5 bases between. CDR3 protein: CAWSQISGANVLTF. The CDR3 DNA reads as TGTGCCTGGAGTCAGATCTCTGGGGCCAACGTCCTGACTTTC.

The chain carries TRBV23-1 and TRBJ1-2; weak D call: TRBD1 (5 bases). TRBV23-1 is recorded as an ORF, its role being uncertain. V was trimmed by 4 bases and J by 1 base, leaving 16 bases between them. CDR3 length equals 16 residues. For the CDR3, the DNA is TGCGCCAGCAGTCCCGCGATGGGGCAGAGTAACTATGGCTACACCTTC. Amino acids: CASSPAMGQSNYGYTF.